The clone carrying this TCR beta chain has only a few counts. Its antigen is unknown. This entry belongs to a study of T-cell reconstitution after alpha-beta-depleted transplantation in children. Study-wide results and caveats: Alpha-beta T cells present about two months after transplant were reported to originate from several hundred expanded graft clones. Surviving recipient T cells and intrathymic progenitors accounted for some patients' high TCRbeta diversity at day 60. The main origin of T-cell counts and diversity one year after transplant was newly produced T cells.

The length of the CDR3 is 16 residues. Germline-derived CDR1 and CDR2 are LGHDT and YNNKEL (reference sequence). Trimming cost V 2 bases and J 0 bases, with 10 bases left between them. Unique molecular identifiers were built into the TCRbeta library. TCRdb analysed the PCR reads with MiXCR anew, one entry per CDR3 protein. The table lists hundreds of thousands of distinct CDR3 sequences, 16% of them singletons. This sequence was found in a boy younger than two who had a stem cell transplant for Wiskott-Aldrich syndrome, so the T cells may come from the graft donor. The source was PBMCs, mostly from graft donor cells, collected 360 days after TCRalphabeta/CD19-depleted stem cell transplant. The rearrangement links TRBV3-1 to TRBJ1-4; D unresolved. CDR3 DNA sequence: TGTGCCAGCAGCCAACGTCCGGGTCCAACTAATGAAAAACTGTTTTTT. It codes for CASSQRPGPTNEKLFF.